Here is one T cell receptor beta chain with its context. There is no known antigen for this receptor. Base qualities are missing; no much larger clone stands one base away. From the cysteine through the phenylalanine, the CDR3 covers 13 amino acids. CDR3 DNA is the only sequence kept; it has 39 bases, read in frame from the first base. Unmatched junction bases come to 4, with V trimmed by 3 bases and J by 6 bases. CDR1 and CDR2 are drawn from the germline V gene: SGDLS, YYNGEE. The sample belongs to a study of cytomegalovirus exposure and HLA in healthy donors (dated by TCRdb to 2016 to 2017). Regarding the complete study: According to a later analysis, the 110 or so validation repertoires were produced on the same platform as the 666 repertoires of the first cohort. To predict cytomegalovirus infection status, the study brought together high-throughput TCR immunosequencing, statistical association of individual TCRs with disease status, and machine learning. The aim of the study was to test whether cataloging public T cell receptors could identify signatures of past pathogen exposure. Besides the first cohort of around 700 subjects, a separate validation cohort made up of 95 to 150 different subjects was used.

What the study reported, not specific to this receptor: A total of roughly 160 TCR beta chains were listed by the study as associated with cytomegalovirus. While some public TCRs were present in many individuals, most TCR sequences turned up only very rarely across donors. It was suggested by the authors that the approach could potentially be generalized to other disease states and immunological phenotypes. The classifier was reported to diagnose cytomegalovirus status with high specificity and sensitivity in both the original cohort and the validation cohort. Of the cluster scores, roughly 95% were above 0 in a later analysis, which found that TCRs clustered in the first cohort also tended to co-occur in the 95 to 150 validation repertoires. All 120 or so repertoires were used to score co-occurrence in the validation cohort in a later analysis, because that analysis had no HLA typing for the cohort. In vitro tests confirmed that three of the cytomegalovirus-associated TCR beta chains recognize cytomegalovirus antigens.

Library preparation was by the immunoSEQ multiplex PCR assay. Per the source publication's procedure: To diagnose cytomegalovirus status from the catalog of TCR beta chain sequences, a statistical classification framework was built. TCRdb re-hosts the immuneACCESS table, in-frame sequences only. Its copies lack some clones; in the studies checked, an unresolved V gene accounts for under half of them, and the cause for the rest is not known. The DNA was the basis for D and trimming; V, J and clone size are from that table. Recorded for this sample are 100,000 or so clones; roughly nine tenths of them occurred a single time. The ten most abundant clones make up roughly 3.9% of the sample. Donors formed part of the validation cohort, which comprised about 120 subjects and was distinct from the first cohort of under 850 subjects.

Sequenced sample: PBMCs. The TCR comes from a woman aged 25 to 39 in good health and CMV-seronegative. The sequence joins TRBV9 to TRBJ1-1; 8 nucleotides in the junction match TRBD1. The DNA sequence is TGTGCCAGCAGCGGATGGACAGGGTCTGAAGCTTTCTTT. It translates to CASSGWTGSEAFF. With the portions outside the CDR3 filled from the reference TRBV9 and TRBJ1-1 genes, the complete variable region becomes DSGVTQTPKHLITATGQRVTLRCSPRSGDLSVYWYQQSLDQGLQFLIQYYNGEERAKGNILERFSAQQFPDLHSELNLSSLELGDSALYFCASSGWTGSEAFFGQGTRLTVV.